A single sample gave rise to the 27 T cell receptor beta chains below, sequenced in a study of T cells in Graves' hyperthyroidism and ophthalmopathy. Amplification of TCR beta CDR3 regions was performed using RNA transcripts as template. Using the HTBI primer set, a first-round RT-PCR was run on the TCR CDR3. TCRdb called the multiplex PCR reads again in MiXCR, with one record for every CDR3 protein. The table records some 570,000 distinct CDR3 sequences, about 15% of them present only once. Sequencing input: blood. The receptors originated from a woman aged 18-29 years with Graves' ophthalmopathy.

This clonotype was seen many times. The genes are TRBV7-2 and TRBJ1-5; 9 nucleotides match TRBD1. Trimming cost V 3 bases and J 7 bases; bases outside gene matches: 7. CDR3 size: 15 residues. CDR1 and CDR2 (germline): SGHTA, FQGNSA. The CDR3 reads CASSFDGQGRQPQHF. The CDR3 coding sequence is TGTGCCAGCAGCTTCGACGGACAGGGGAGACAGCCCCAGCATTTT.

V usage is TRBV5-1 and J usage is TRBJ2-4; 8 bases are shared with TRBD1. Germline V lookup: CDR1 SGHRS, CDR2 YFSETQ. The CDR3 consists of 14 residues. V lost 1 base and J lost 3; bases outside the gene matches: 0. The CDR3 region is CASSLTGGKNIQYF. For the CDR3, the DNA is TGCGCCAGCAGCTTGACAGGGGGCAAAAACATTCAGTACTTC.

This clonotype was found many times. Written as DNA, the CDR3 is TGTGCCAGCAGTGGATCTTATGTAGGAACTAATGAAAAACTGTTTTTT. Translating it yields CASSGSYVGTNEKLFF. The rearrangement joins TRBV6-1 to TRBJ1-4; unclear D gene. Trimming took 4 bases from V and 1 from J, leaving 13 bases between them. Germline V gene lookup returns CDR1 MNHNS and CDR2 SASEGT. This CDR3 spans 16 amino acids.

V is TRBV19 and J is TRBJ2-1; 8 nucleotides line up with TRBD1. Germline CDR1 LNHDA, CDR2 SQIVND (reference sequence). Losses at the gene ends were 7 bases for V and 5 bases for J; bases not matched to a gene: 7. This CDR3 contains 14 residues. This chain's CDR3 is CASTGQGINNEQFF. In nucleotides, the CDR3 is TGTGCCAGTACCGGACAGGGTATCAACAATGAGCAGTTCTTC.

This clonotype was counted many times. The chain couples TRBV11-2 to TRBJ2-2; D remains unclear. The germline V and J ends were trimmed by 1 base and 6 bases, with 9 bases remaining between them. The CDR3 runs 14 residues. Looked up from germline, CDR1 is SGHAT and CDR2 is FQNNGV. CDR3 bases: TGTGCCAGCAGCTTAGCCTTGACGGCCGGGGAGCTGTTTTTT. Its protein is CASSLALTAGELFF.

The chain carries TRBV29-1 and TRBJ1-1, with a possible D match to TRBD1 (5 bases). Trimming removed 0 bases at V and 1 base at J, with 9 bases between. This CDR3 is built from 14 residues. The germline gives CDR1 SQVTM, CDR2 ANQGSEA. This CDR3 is CSVEEGGSNTEAFF. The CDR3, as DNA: TGCAGCGTTGAAGAGGGGGGGTCGAACACTGAAGCTTTCTTT.

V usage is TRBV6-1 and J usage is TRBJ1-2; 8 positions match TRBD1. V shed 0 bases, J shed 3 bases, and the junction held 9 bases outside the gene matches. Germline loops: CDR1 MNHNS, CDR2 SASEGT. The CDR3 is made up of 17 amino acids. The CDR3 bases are TGTGCCAGCAGTGAAGCACCTCCTGGACAGGGCCACTATGGCTACACCTTC. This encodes CASSEAPPGQGHYGYTF.

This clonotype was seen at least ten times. The CDR3 sequence: CATSRDVVGWSYEQYF. CDR3 nucleotide sequence: TGTGCCACCAGCAGAGACGTAGTCGGATGGTCGTACGAGCAGTACTTC. The chain has TRBV15 and TRBJ2-7; no firm D call. The CDR3 consists of 16 residues. Germline values: CDR1 LNHNV, CDR2 YYDKDF (reference sequence). V was trimmed by 0 bases and J by 4 bases, leaving 16 bases between them.

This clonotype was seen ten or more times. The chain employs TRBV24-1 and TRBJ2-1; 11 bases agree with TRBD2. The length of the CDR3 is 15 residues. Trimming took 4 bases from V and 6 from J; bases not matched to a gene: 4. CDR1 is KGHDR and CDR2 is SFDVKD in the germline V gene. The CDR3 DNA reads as TGTGCCACCAGTGAACTAGCGGGAGACTCCAATGAGCAGTTCTTC. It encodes CATSELAGDSNEQFF.

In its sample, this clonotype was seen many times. CDR3 amino acids: CSAPRTGKLFF. The CDR3 DNA reads TGCAGTGCTCCCCGGACAGGAAAACTGTTTTTT. The chain recombines TRBV20-1 with TRBJ1-4, with TRBD1 matching 7 bases. V was pared by 5 bases and J by 10 bases, with 4 bases of the junction left unmatched. CDR3 length: 11 residues. The germline CDR1 and CDR2 sequences are DFQATT and SNEGSKA (reference sequence).

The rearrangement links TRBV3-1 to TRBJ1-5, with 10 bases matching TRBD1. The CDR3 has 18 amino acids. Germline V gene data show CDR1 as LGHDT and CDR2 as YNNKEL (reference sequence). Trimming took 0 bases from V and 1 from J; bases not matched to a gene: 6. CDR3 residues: CASSQDSRTGGSNQPQHF. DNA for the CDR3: TGTGCCAGCAGCCAAGACTCCAGGACAGGGGGAAGCAATCAGCCCCAGCATTTT.

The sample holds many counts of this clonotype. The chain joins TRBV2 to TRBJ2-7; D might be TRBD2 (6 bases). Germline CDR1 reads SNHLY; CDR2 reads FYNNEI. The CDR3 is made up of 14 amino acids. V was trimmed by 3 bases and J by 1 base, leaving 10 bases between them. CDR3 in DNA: TGTGCCAGCAGTGAGGAAGGGAGGTCCTACGAGCAGTACTTC. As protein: CASSEEGRSYEQYF.

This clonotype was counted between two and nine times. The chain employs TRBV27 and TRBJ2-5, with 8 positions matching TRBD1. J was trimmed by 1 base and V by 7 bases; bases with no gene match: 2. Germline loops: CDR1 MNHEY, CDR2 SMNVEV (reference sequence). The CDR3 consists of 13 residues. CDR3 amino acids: CASKTGGQETQYF. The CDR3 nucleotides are TGTGCCAGCAAAACAGGGGGCCAAGAGACCCAGTACTTC.

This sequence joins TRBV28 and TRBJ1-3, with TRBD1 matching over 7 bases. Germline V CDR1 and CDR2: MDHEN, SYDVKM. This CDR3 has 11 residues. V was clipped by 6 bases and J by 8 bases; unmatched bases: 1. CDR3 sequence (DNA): TGTGCCAGCAGCAGGGGGGACACCATATATTTT. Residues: CASSRGDTIYF. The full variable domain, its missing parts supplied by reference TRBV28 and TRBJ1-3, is DVKVTQSSRYLVKRTGEKVFLECVQDMDHENMFWYRQDPGLGLRLIYFSYDVKMKEKGDIPEGYSVSREKKERFSLILESASTNQTSMYLCASSRGDTIYFGEGSWLTVV.

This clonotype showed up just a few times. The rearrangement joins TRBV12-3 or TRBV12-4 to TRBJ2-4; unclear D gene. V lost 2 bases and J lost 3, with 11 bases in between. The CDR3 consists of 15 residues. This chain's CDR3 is CASSLPPMGKNIQYF. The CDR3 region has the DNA TGTGCCAGCAGTTTACCCCCAATGGGCAAAAACATTCAGTACTTC.

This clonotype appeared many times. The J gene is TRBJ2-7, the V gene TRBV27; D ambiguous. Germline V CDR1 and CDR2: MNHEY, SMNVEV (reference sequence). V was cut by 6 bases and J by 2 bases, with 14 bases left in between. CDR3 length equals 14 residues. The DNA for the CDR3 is TGTGCCAGCAGACCCCTGATCGAACCCTACGAGCAGTACTTC. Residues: CASRPLIEPYEQYF.

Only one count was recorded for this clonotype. DNA for the CDR3: TGCAGTGCTCACCACCCCGGCAGGAACACTGAAGCTTTCTTT. It translates to CSAHHPGRNTEAFF. This sequence joins TRBV20-1 and TRBJ1-1, with no clear D. There are 14 residues in the CDR3. CDR1 and CDR2 from the germline V gene are DFQATT and SNEGSKA (reference sequence). Trimming cost V 5 bases and J 1 base, with 14 bases left between them.

CDR3 in amino acids: CASSPGTSGFYEQYF. The CDR3 DNA reads as TGCGCCAGCAGCCCAGGGACTAGCGGGTTCTACGAGCAGTACTTC. The rearrangement links TRBV5-1 to TRBJ2-7; 12 nucleotides align to TRBD2. CDR1 SGHRS and CDR2 YFSETQ come from the germline V gene. The length of the CDR3 is 15 residues. V was clipped by 4 bases and J by 3 bases; unmatched bases: 5. Combining the CDR3 with reference TRBV5-1 and TRBJ2-7 gives the whole variable domain KAGVTQTPRYLIKTRGQQVTLSCSPISGHRSVSWYQQTPGQGLQFLFEYFSETQRNKGNFPGRFSGRQFSNSRSEMNVSTLELGDSALYLCASSPGTSGFYEQYFGPGTRLTVT.

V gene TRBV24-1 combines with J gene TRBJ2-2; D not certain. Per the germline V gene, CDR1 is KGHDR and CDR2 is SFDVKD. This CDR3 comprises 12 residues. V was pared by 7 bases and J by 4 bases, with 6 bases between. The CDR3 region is CATRDPTGELFF. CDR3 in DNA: TGTGCCACCAGGGACCCCACCGGGGAGCTGTTTTTT.

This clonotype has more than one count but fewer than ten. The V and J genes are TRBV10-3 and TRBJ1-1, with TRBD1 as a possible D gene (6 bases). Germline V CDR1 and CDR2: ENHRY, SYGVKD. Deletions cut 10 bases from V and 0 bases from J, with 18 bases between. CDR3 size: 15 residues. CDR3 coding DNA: TGTGCCACCAGGGAGCCAAGGGGGGTGAACACTGAAGCTTTCTTT. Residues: CATREPRGVNTEAFF.

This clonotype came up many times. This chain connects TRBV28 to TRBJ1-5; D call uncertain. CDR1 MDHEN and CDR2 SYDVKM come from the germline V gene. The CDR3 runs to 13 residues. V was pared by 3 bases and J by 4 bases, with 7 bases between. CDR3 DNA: TGTGCCAGCAGTTTCTTGGGGAATCAGCCCCAGCATTTT. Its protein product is CASSFLGNQPQHF.

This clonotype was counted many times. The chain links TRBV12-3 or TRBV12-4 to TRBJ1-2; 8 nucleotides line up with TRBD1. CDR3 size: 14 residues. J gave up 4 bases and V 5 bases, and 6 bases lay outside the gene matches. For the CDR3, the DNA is TGTGCCAGCAGTGCCGGGACAGGACCCTATGGCTACACCTTC. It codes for CASSAGTGPYGYTF.

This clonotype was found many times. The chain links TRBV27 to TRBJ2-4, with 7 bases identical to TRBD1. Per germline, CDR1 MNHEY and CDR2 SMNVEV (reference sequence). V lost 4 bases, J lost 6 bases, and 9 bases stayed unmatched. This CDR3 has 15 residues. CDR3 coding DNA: TGTGCCAGCAGTTCCCCCTATAGACAGGGAAACATTCAGTACTTC. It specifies CASSSPYRQGNIQYF.

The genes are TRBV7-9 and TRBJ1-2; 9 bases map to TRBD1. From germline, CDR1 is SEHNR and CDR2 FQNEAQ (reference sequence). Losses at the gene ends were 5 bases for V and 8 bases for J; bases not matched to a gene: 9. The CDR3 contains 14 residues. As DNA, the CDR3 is TGTGCCAGCAGCCCGGGACAGGGTGGCAGCGGCTACACCTTC. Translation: CASSPGQGGSGYTF.

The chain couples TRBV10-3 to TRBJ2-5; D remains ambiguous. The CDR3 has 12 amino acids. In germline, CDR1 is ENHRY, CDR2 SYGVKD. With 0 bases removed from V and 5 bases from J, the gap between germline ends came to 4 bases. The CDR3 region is CAISESRETQYF. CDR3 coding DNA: TGTGCCATCAGTGAGTCGAGGGAGACCCAGTACTTC.

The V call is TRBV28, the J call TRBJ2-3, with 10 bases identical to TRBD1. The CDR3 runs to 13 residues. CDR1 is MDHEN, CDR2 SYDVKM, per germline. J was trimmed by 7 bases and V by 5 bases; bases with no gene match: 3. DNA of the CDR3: TGTGCCAGCAGTCGGGACAGGGGCAATACGCAGTATTTT. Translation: CASSRDRGNTQYF.

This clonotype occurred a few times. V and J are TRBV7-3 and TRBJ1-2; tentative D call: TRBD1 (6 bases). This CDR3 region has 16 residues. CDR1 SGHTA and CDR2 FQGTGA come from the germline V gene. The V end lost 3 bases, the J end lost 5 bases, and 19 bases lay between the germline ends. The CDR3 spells CASSFFAGGQPYGYTF. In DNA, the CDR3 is TGTGCCAGCAGCTTTTTCGCTGGGGGGCAGCCTTATGGCTACACCTTC.